This T cell receptor (beta chain) is from a study of blood T cells in healthy people across ages. A second about 7 to 12 cycle PCR used barcoded and J-beta primers. Researchers report that each sample yielded at least 3 million CDR3-containing paired-end reads. Each CDR3 protein gets one entry after TCRdb re-called the 5' RACE reads with MiXCR. This table holds about 730,000 distinct CDR3 sequences, roughly two fifths found once. V lost 0 bases and J lost 7, with 17 bases in between. The CDR3 consists of 16 residues. CDR1 and CDR2 from the germline V gene are MGHRA and YSYEKL. The sample taken for sequencing was blood. The chain carries TRBV4-1 and TRBJ2-3; D gene unclear. This TCR was recovered from a woman in her sixties in good health. CDR3 DNA sequence: TGCGCCAGCAGCCAAGACGCGACTGTCATAGGGAATACGCAGTATTTT. This gives the protein CASSQDATVIGNTQYF.